Listed here are 19 T cell receptor beta chains from one sample, sequenced in a study of CD8+ T cells in alopecia areata. Specified treatment: oral pan-JAK inhibitor, 5-10 mg twice daily. The authors extracted RNA and reverse transcribed it into cDNA as the sequencing template. Data came from immunoSEQ multiplex PCR; TCRdb stores just in-frame clones and leaves some out. Of approximately 210,000 clones listed, 66% were seen once; the top ten hold 1% to 1.5%. This sample comprised CD4+ T cells sorted from blood, obtained between weeks 44 and 45, from a patient treated with tofacitinib. The receptors come from a human donor with alopecia areata.

V and J are TRBV5-6 and TRBJ1-2, with TRBD1 matching 8 bases. The CDR3 contains 14 residues. The ends lost 2 bases at V and 5 bases at J; junction bases unmatched: 5. Germline values: CDR1 SGHDT, CDR2 YYEEEE. In DNA form, the CDR3 reads TGTGCCAGCAGCTTACAGGGGGAAATTTATGGCTACACCTTC. Translating gives CASSLQGEIYGYTF.

The gene calls are TRBV19 and TRBJ2-4; 7 bases line up with TRBD1. J lost 1 base, V lost 5 bases, and 2 bases had no gene match. The germline V gene has CDR1 LNHDA and CDR2 SQIVND (reference sequence). There are 14 residues in the CDR3. CDR3 sequence (DNA): TGTGCCAGTAGTTTGGACAGGGCCAAAAACATTCAGTACTTC. Translating it yields CASSLDRAKNIQYF.

The J gene is TRBJ2-6, the V gene TRBV4-1; TRBD1 matches at 7 bases. Trimming at V came to 1 base and at J to 4 bases, leaving 4 bases not matched to a gene. The CDR3 is 16 amino acids. Germline values: CDR1 MGHRA, CDR2 YSYEKL. CDR3 coding DNA: TGCGCCAGCAGCCAAGGGCAGGGGGACGGGGCCAACGTCCTGACTTTC. Its translation is CASSQGQGDGANVLTF.

Only a few counts were recorded for this clone. V usage is TRBV7-3 and J usage is TRBJ2-3; D is unresolved. CDR3 size: 14 residues. Trimming pared 5 bases from V and 2 bases from J, leaving 11 bases between. The germline CDR1 and CDR2 sequences are SGHTA and FQGTGA. The CDR3 coding sequence is TGTGCCAGCAGCCAAAAGGGCCTCACAGATACGCAGTATTTT. The encoded protein is CASSQKGLTDTQYF.

This rearrangement joins TRBV23-1 to TRBJ2-3; no reliable D call. TRBV23-1 is an open reading frame, and its role is uncertain. V was shortened by 3 bases and J by 3 bases, with 10 bases between the two germline ends. The CDR3 contains 14 residues. CDR3 DNA sequence: TGCGCCAGCAGTCAGTGGAACGGAACAGATACGCAGTATTTT. Its protein is CASSQWNGTDTQYF.

The chain joins TRBV29-1 to TRBJ2-3; no reliable D call. This CDR3 region has 16 residues. Deletions cut 1 base from V and 0 bases from J, with 14 bases between. Germline V lookup: CDR1 SQVTM, CDR2 ANQGSEA. The CDR3 sequence is CSVEALKASSTDTQYF. CDR3 coding DNA: TGCAGCGTTGAAGCGCTGAAGGCGTCGAGCACAGATACGCAGTATTTT.

V gene TRBV27 combines with J gene TRBJ1-5, with 7 bases identical to TRBD1. Looked up from germline, CDR1 is MNHEY and CDR2 is SMNVEV (reference sequence). The V and J ends lost 4 bases and 0 bases, in that order; junction bases with no gene match: 3. The CDR3 contains 15 residues. The DNA of the CDR3 is TGTGCCAGCAGTTCGACAGGGAATAGCAATCAGCCCCAGCATTTT. Encoded protein: CASSSTGNSNQPQHF.

The chain couples TRBV12-5 to TRBJ2-3; D is perhaps TRBD1 or TRBD2 (5 bases each). V lost 2 bases and J 4 bases, leaving 16 bases between the germline ends. This CDR3 contains 16 residues. Per germline, CDR1 LGHNT and CDR2 FRNRAP. CDR3 amino acids: CASGLNQGVGADTQYF. DNA of the CDR3: TGTGCTAGTGGTTTGAATCAGGGAGTCGGGGCAGATACGCAGTATTTT.

The chain's CDR3 is CASSLGAGEGNSPLHF. The CDR3 DNA follows: TGCGCCAGCAGCTTGGGGGCAGGCGAAGGAAATTCACCCCTCCACTTT. The chain links TRBV5-1 to TRBJ1-6; no clear D. This CDR3 region has 16 residues. Germline-derived CDR1 and CDR2 are SGHRS and YFSETQ. Trimming took off 0 bases at V and 7 bases at J, with 14 bases between the two ends.

The V and J genes are TRBV4-2 and TRBJ2-5, with 13 bases matching TRBD2. The germline V gene has CDR1 LGHNA and CDR2 YNFKEQ. This CDR3 contains 16 residues. Trimming removed 1 base from V and 6 bases from J; junction bases left unmatched: 5. CDR3 sequence reads: CASSQGLAGGWKTQYF. The CDR3 region has the DNA TGTGCCAGCAGCCAAGGACTAGCGGGGGGATGGAAGACCCAGTACTTC.

This clone was picked up one time. The chain couples TRBV4-3 to TRBJ1-6, with 7 bases fitting TRBD1. CDR3 length: 15 residues. Looked up from germline, CDR1 is LGHNA and CDR2 is YSLEER. Trimming removed 0 bases from V and 8 bases from J; junction bases left unmatched: 4. The CDR3 DNA reads as TGCGCCAGCAGCCAAGATGACAGGGAGGATTCACCCCTCCACTTT. As protein: CASSQDDREDSPLHF.

The chain employs TRBV11-2 and TRBJ1-4; D gene uncertain. Germline V gives CDR1 SGHAT, CDR2 FQNNGV. V lost 0 bases and J 5 bases, leaving 13 bases between the germline ends. This CDR3 contains 16 residues. CDR3 sequence: CASSLDRAESNEKLFF. CDR3 in DNA: TGTGCCAGCAGCTTAGATCGGGCAGAGTCAAATGAAAAACTGTTTTTT.

This chain's CDR3 is CSVEDTLTRGDTQYF. The DNA for the CDR3 is TGCAGCGTTGAAGATACATTGACCCGTGGGGATACGCAGTATTTT. V usage is TRBV29-1 and J usage is TRBJ2-3; no definite D call. In germline, CDR1 is SQVTM, CDR2 ANQGSEA. CDR3 length: 15 residues. Trimming pared 0 bases from V and 6 bases from J, leaving 16 bases between.

The gene calls are TRBV19 and TRBJ2-7, with 12 positions matching TRBD1. V dropped 8 bases and J dropped 4; count of bases not matched to a gene: 15. CDR3 length: 17 residues. The V gene's germline CDR1 is LNHDA and CDR2 SQIVND (reference sequence). CDR3 sequence (DNA): TGTGCCAGTTCGACGACAGGGACAGGGGGCGCAAGGTACGAGCAGTACTTC. Translating it yields CASSTTGTGGARYEQYF. The full variable domain, rest sourced from reference TRBV19 and TRBJ2-7, is DGGITQSPKYLFRKEGQNVTLSCEQNLNHDAMYWYRQDPGQGLRLIYYSQIVNDFQKGDIAEGYSVSREKKESFPLTVTSAQKNPTAFYLCASSTTGTGGARYEQYFGPGTRLTVT.

The rearrangement uses TRBV29-1 and TRBJ1-2; D unclear. The ends were cut back, 7 bases at V and 3 bases at J, with 9 bases in the middle. The CDR3 is made up of 11 amino acids. CDR1 and CDR2 from the germline V gene are SQVTM and ANQGSEA. The CDR3, as DNA: TGCAGCGGAGAAGTGGACTATGGCTACACCTTC. This codes for CSGEVDYGYTF.

V and J are TRBV23-1 and TRBJ1-4, with D hard to call. TRBV23-1 is recorded as an ORF, its role being uncertain. Trimming took off 7 bases at V and 3 bases at J, with 12 bases between the two ends. This CDR3 is 14 amino acids long. CDR3 nucleotides: TGCGCCAGCACCTCGCCCCATGCTAATGAAAAACTGTTTTTT. Translation gives CASTSPHANEKLFF.

This clone was seen a few times. The rearrangement joins TRBV7-8 to TRBJ2-4; unclear D gene. Per germline, CDR1 SGHVS and CDR2 FQNEAQ. V lost 4 bases and J 8 bases, leaving 18 bases between the germline ends. This CDR3 is 15 amino acids long. CDR3 sequence: CASSSRNGQVDIQYF. In DNA, the CDR3 is TGTGCCAGCAGCTCCCGGAACGGCCAAGTGGACATTCAGTACTTC.

In its sample, this clone was seen a few times. This chain joins TRBV18 and TRBJ2-5; 7 bases are shared with TRBD1. The J segment lost 1 base and the V segment lost 5 bases, leaving 7 bases of the junction unmatched. This CDR3 has 15 amino acids. Per the germline V gene, CDR1 is KGHSH and CDR2 is LQKENI. CDR3 sequence reads: CASSFRQGRQETQYF. The CDR3 coding sequence is TGTGCCAGCTCATTCCGACAGGGCCGCCAAGAGACCCAGTACTTC.

The chain couples TRBV4-3 to TRBJ2-1; D is ambiguous. V was cut by 4 bases and J by 9 bases, with 16 bases left in between. The CDR3 extends over 14 amino acids. Germline V gene lookup returns CDR1 LGHNA and CDR2 YSLEER. The CDR3 is CASSRRLIETEQFF. The CDR3 nucleotides read TGCGCCAGCAGCCGCAGACTGATCGAGACTGAGCAGTTCTTC.